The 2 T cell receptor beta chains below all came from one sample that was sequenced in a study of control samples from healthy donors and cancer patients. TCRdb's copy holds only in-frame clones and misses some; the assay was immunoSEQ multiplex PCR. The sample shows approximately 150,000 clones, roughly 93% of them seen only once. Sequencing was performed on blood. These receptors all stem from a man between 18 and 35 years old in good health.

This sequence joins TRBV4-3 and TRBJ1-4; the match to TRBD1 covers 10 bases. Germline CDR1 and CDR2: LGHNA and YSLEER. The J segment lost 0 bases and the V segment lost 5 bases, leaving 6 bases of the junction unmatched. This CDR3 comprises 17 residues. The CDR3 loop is CASSFWTGGATNEKLFF. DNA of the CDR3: TGCGCCAGCAGCTTCTGGACAGGGGGTGCAACTAATGAAAAACTGTTTTTT.

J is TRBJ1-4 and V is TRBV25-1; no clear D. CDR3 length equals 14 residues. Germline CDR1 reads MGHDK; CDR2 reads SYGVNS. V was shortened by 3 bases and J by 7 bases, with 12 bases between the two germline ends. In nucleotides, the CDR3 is TGTGCCAGCAGTGAGGTGCCCCGGGGTGAAAAACTGTTTTTT. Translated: CASSEVPRGEKLFF.